This T cell receptor beta chain stems from a study of T cell changes during pregnancy in multiple sclerosis. The CDR3 has 13 residues. CDR1 is SGHNT and CDR2 is YYREEE in the germline V gene (reference sequence). V gave up 4 bases and J gave up 7 bases, with 15 bases separating them. The data were produced by immunoSEQ multiplex PCR, yet TCRdb's version contains in-frame clones alone and is incomplete. The top ten hold 3.7% of the sample, which has under 80,000 clones, 80% to 95% seen once. The TCR originated in a female donor in good health, enrolled as a control in a pregnancy study. The chain is built from TRBV5-4 and TRBJ2-7; no clear D gene. The sample here was peripheral blood, taken after pregnancy. The CDR3 bases are TGTGCCAGCAGCAAAGCGAGAGGCTATGAGCAGTACTTC. This gives the protein CASSKARGYEQYF.